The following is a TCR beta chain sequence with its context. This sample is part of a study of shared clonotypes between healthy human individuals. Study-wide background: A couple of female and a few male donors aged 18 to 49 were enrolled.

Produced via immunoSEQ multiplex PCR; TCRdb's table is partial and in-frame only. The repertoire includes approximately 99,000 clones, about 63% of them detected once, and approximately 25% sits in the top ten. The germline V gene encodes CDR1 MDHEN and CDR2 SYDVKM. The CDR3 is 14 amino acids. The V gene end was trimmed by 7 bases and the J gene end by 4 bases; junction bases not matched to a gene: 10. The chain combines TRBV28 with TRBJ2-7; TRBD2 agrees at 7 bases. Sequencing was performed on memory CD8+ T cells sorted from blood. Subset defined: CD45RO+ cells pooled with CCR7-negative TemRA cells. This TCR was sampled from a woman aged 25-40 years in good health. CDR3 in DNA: TGTGCCAGCATTGGTCGCGGGAGTATTTACGAGCAGTACTTC. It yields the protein CASIGRGSIYEQYF.